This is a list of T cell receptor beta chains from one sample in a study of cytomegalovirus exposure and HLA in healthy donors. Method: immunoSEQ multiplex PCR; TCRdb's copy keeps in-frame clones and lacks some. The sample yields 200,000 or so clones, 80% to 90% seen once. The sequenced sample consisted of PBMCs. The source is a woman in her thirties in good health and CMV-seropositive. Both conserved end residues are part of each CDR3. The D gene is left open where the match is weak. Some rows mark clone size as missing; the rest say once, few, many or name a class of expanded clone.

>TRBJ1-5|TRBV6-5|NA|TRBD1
TGTGCCAGCAGTTACTGGACAGGCGGAAATCAGCCCCAGCATTTT
CASSYWTGGNQPQHF
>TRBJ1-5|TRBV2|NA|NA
TGTGCCAGCAGGGACACGAATCAGCCCCAGCATTTT
CASRDTNQPQHF
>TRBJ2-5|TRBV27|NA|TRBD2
TGTGCCAGCAGTTTGGCTAGCGGGAGGACCCAGTACTTC
CASSLASGRTQYF
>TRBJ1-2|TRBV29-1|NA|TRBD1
TGCAGCGCACTCCGGGACAGGGGGCCTCTCATGCTCGGCTACACCTTC
CSALRDRGPLMLGYTF
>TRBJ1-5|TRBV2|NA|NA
TGTGCCAGCGGATCCGAGGTGCGGCAGCCCCAGCATTTT
CASGSEVRQPQHF
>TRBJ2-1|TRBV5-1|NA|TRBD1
TGCGCCAGCAGCTTGGGGACAGGCTATACTGAGCAGTTCTTC
CASSLGTGYTEQFF
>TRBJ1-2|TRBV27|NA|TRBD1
TGTGCCAGCAGTCCTTGGGACAGGGGATATGGCTACACCTTC
CASSPWDRGYGYTF
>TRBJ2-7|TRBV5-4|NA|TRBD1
TGTGCCAGCAGTCCTAGGACAGGGTCCTACGAGCAGTACTTC
CASSPRTGSYEQYF
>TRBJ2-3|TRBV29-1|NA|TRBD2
TGCAGCGTTGAGGGACTAGCGGGAGGCCTCACAGATACGCAGTATTTT
CSVEGLAGGLTDTQYF
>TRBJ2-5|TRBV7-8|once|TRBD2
TGTGCCAGCAGCTTCCTAGCGGGAGGTCCTCCGGAGACCCAGTACTTC
CASSFLAGGPPETQYF
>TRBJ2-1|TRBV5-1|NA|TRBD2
TGCGCCAGCAGCTTGGCCGGGACTACCAGCTCCTACAATGAGCAGTTCTTC
CASSLAGTTSSYNEQFF
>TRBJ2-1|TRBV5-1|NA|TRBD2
TGCGCCAGCAGCTTGAGCGGGAGCATCTATGAGCAGTTCTTC
CASSLSGSIYEQFF
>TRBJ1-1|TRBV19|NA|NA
TGTGCCACAGCACAGGGCGCGAACACTGAAGCTTTCTTT
CATAQGANTEAFF
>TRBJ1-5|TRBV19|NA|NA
TGTGCCAGTAGGTTGGTGCAGGGGATAAATCAGCCCCAGCATTTT
CASRLVQGINQPQHF
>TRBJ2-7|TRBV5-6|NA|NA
TGTGCCAGCAGCTTGGACGCCAGGGAATACGAGCAGTACTTC
CASSLDAREYEQYF
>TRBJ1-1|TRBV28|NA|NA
TGTGCCAGCAGTGGAGATACCCGGCGGGCTTTCTTT
CASSGDTRRAFF
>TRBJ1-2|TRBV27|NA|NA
TGTGCCAGCAGTTCGACCCCTTACGGGAACTATGGCTACACCTTC
CASSSTPYGNYGYTF
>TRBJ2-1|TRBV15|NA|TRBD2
TGTGCCACCAGCAGAGAGTTTAGCGGGGATGAGCAGTTCTTC
CATSREFSGDEQFF
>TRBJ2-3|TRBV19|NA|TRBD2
TGTGCCAGTAGTATTACTAGCGGGCGAGTTAGACCAGATACGCAGTATTTT
CASSITSGRVRPDTQYF
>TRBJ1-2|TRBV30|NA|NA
TGTGCCTGGACCCACCGGAGAAACTATGGCTACACCTTC
CAWTHRRNYGYTF
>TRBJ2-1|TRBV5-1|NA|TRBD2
TGCGCCAGCAGCTTGGAGTGGGGGCGGGAGGACCGGCGGGATGAGCAGTTCTTC
CASSLEWGREDRRDEQFF
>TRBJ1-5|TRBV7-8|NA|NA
TGTGCCAGCAGCTTGGAGGGGAAATATAGCAATCAGCCCCAGCATTTT
CASSLEGKYSNQPQHF
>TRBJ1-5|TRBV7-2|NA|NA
TGTGCCAGCAGCTTTCCGGGGAATCAGCCCCAGCATTTT
CASSFPGNQPQHF
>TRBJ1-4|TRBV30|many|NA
TGTGCCTGGAGCCGACCGGGTGGAGATGAAAAACTGTTTTTT
CAWSRPGGDEKLFF
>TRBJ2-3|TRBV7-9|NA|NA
TGTGCCAGCGATGAGCGGGGCACAGATACGCAGTATTTT
CASDERGTDTQYF
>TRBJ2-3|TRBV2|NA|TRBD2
TGTGCCAGCAGTGTCCAGCGGGGCAGCACAGATACGCAGTATTTT
CASSVQRGSTDTQYF
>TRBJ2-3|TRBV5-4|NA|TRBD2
TGTGCCAGCAGCTTGACTAGCGGGAGAACAGATACGCAGTATTTT
CASSLTSGRTDTQYF
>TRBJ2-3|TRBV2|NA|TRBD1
TGTGCCAGCAGTGTCGGTACAGGGGGCCCAGATACGCAGTATTTT
CASSVGTGGPDTQYF
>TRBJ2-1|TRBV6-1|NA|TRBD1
TGTGCCAATGGGCGGGACAGGGATCTAAATGAGCAGTTCTTC
CANGRDRDLNEQFF
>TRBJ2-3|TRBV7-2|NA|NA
TGTGCCAGCAGCTTAGGAGGACAGAGCACAGATACGCAGTATTTT
CASSLGGQSTDTQYF
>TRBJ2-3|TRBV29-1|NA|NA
TGCAGCGTTGGATGGGACTTCACAGATACGCAGTATTTT
CSVGWDFTDTQYF
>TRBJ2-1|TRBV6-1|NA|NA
TGTGCCAGCAGTGGAGCCTTTGGGGGCAGCGATGAGCAGTTCTTC
CASSGAFGGSDEQFF
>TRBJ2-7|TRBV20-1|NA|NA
TGCAGTGCTAGGGGAGGATACGAGCAGTACTTC
CSARGGYEQYF
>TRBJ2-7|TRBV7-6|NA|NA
TGTGCCAGCAGTCCCAGGGGAAACTACGAGCAGTACTTC
CASSPRGNYEQYF
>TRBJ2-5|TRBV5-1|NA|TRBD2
TGCGCCAGCGCCGGGACTAGCGGGAAAGAGACCCAGTACTTC
CASAGTSGKETQYF
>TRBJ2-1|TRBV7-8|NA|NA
TGTGCCAGCAGCTTCCGGAATGAGCAGTTCTTC
CASSFRNEQFF
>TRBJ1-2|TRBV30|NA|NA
TGTGCCTGGAGTGTAGGGGGTGGCTACACCTTC
CAWSVGGGYTF
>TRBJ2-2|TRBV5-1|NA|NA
TGCGCCAGCAACCAACAGGGTCCGGACACCGGGGAGCTGTTTTTT
CASNQQGPDTGELFF
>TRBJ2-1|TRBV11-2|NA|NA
TGTGCCAGCAGCTTGGGACTTCAAACGCCCGATGAGCAGTTCTTC
CASSLGLQTPDEQFF
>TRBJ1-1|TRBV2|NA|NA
TGTGCCCCCGGGATTGTACAGGGAACCACTGAAGCTTTCTTT
CAPGIVQGTTEAFF
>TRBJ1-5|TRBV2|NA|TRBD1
TGTGCCACCAAAGGGGGCGTAGGGAGCAATCAGCCCCAGCATTTT
CATKGGVGSNQPQHF
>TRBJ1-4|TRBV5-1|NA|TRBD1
TGCGCCAGCAGCGGGGGACAGGGTCGTGAAAAACTGTTTTTT
CASSGGQGREKLFF
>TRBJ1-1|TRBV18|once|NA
TGTGCCAGCTCAGGGGGGGCTAACACTGAAGCTTTCTTT
CASSGGANTEAFF
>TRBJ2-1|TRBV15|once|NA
TGTGCCACCAGCAGGGAACCCGGGACTTATCAGTTCTTC
CATSREPGTYQFF
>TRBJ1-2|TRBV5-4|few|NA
TGTGCCAGCAGCTTGGACAGGGAAGCAGAAGGCTACACCTTC
CASSLDREAEGYTF
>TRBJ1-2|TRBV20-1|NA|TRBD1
TGCAGTGCGCAGGGGGACGGTGGCTACACCTTC
CSAQGDGGYTF
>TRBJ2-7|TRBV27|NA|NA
TGTGCCAGCAGCCCCCCCCTTCGGGAGAGCTACGAGCAGTACTTC
CASSPPLRESYEQYF
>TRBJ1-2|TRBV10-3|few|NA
TGTGCCATCAGTGAGTCCGTCACAGCTAACTATGGCTACACCTTC
CAISESVTANYGYTF
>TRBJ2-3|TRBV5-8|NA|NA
TGTGCCAGCGCCCCTAGCGGCACAGATACGCAGTATTTT
CASAPSGTDTQYF
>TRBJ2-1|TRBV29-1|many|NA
TGCAGCGTTGAAGGAGAGTACAATGAGCAGTTCTTC
CSVEGEYNEQFF
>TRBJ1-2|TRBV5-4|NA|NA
TGTGCCAGCAGCTCCGGGACACCCCCGCACGGCTACACCTTC
CASSSGTPPHGYTF
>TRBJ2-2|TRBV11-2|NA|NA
TGTGCCAGCAGCTTACCCAGGGGACGGACCGGGGAGCTGTTTTTT
CASSLPRGRTGELFF
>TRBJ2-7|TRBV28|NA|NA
TGTGCCAGCAGTTCCAGGACACCTTCCTACGAGCAGTACTTC
CASSSRTPSYEQYF
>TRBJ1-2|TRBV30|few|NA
TGTGCTCTACAGGGTGGTCATGGCTACACCTTC
CALQGGHGYTF
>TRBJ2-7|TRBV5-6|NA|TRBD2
TGTGCCAGCAGCTTGGAGGTGGGAGGGCCGCGGGAGCAGTACTTC
CASSLEVGGPREQYF